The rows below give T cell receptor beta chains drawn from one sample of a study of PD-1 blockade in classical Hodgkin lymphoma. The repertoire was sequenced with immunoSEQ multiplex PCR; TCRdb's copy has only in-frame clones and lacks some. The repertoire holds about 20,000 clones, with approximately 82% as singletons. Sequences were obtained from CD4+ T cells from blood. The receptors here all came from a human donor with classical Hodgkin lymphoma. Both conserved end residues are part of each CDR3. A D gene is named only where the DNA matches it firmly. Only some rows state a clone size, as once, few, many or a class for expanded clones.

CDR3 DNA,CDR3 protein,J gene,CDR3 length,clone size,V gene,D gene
TGTGCCAGTAGTATCCCCAGAACTGAAAAACTGTTTTTT,CASSIPRTEKLFF,TRBJ1-4,13,few,TRBV19,.
TGTGCCAGCAGCCCGGGACGTTCGGGGCAGTTCTTC,CASSPGRSGQFF,TRBJ2-1,12,.,TRBV7-2,.
TGTGCCATACTCCGGGACTCCTACAATGAGCAGTTCTTC,CAILRDSYNEQFF,TRBJ2-1,13,once,TRBV10-3,.
TGCGCCAGCAGCCAAGATGGGGACAGGAGCTACTATGGCTACACCTTC,CASSQDGDRSYYGYTF,TRBJ1-2,16,few,TRBV4-1,TRBD1
TGCAGCGTTGAAGATAGGGGACTAGCGGGGAACAATGAGCAGTTCTTC,CSVEDRGLAGNNEQFF,TRBJ2-1,16,.,TRBV29-1,TRBD2
TGTGCCAGCTCAGGGGCGGGCACCGGGGAGCTGTTTTTT,CASSGAGTGELFF,TRBJ2-2,13,.,TRBV19,.
TGCGCCAGCAGCTTGTTGATTACAGGGGGCGCGGAAGTGGCCGATACGCAGTATTTT,CASSLLITGGAEVADTQYF,TRBJ2-3,19,.,TRBV5-1,TRBD1
TGTGCCAGTAGTATCTCACTGAATCAGCCCCAGCATTTT,CASSISLNQPQHF,TRBJ1-5,13,few,TRBV19,.
TGTGCCAGCAGTTTCAGGGGATTCGGGGAGCTGTTTTTT,CASSFRGFGELFF,TRBJ2-2,13,.,TRBV28,.
TGTGCCAGCAGTGATTTAGCGGGCTTCTCCTACGAGCAGTACTTC,CASSDLAGFSYEQYF,TRBJ2-7,15,.,TRBV6-1,TRBD2
TGTGCCAGCAGTGTCGGACAGGGTTTAGAAAAACTGTTTTTT,CASSVGQGLEKLFF,TRBJ1-4,14,.,TRBV2,TRBD1
TGTGCCAGGACATTGCGGCGGGGCTCAGATACGCAGTATTTT,CARTLRRGSDTQYF,TRBJ2-3,14,.,TRBV25-1,.
TGTGCCAGCAGCAAAGATTCACCCCTCCACTTT,CASSKDSPLHF,TRBJ1-6,11,.,TRBV21-1,.
TGTGCCAGCAGCACGACAGGTTGGACTGAAGCTTTCTTT,CASSTTGWTEAFF,TRBJ1-1,13,once,TRBV11-1,.
TGCGCCAGCAGACTCGCAGGGGAGTGGTCCTACGAGCAGTACTTC,CASRLAGEWSYEQYF,TRBJ2-7,15,.,TRBV5-1,.
TGTGCCAGCACCTCAGGACTCAATCATCCCCAGCATTTT,CASTSGLNHPQHF,TRBJ1-5,13,.,TRBV6-1,.
TGCACCAGCAGCGGACTGAGTGCACAAAGTCGGGCCAACGTCCTGACTTTC,CTSSGLSAQSRANVLTF,TRBJ2-6,17,.,TRBV1,.
TGTGCCAGTAGTATTGGACTAGCGGGAGGAGCGGGCGATACGCAGTATTTT,CASSIGLAGGAGDTQYF,TRBJ2-3,17,few,TRBV19,TRBD2
TGTGCCAGCTCACCAGTCCTATCCCGGAACACCGGGGAGCTGTTTTTT,CASSPVLSRNTGELFF,TRBJ2-2,16,.,TRBV18,.
TGTGCCAGCAGTTCCGGGCTAAACACTGAAGCTTTCTTT,CASSSGLNTEAFF,TRBJ1-1,13,few,TRBV6-1,.
TGTGCCAGCAGTGAATGGGCCTACGAGCAGTACTTC,CASSEWAYEQYF,TRBJ2-7,12,medium-sized,TRBV6-1,.
TGTGCCAGCAGCGAAGGACCCGGCGATACGCAGTATTTT,CASSEGPGDTQYF,TRBJ2-3,13,.,TRBV2,.
TGTGCCAGCAGCTCCTCCGCTGCTTGGAACACCGGGGAGCTGTTTTTT,CASSSSAAWNTGELFF,TRBJ2-2,16,.,TRBV11-3,.
TGCGCCAGCAGCTTAGACAAGTTCGGTGGCTACACCTTC,CASSLDKFGGYTF,TRBJ1-2,13,.,TRBV5-1,.
TGCGCCAGCAGTGAAGTTGGACGCGAGCAGTACTTC,CASSEVGREQYF,TRBJ2-7,12,once,TRBV10-1,.
TGTGCCAGCAGCCCGATGACTAGCCCAGAGACCCAGTACTTC,CASSPMTSPETQYF,TRBJ2-5,14,.,TRBV9,TRBD2
TGCGCCAGCAGCCAACAAGATTTAATAGGTACCGGAGGTCAGCCCCAGCATTTT,CASSQQDLIGTGGQPQHF,TRBJ1-5,18,.,TRBV4-1,.
TGTGCCAGCAGCCCCCCTTGGGCAAGCGAGCAGTACTTC,CASSPPWASEQYF,TRBJ2-7,13,once,TRBV28,.
TGTGCCAGCAGCTTAAGGGTTAGGAACACTGAAGCTTTCTTT,CASSLRVRNTEAFF,TRBJ1-1,14,.,TRBV5-6,.
TGTGCCAGCAGCGGCGGGACTAGCGGGCCTAATGAGCAGTTCTTC,CASSGGTSGPNEQFF,TRBJ2-1,15,.,TRBV11-3,TRBD2